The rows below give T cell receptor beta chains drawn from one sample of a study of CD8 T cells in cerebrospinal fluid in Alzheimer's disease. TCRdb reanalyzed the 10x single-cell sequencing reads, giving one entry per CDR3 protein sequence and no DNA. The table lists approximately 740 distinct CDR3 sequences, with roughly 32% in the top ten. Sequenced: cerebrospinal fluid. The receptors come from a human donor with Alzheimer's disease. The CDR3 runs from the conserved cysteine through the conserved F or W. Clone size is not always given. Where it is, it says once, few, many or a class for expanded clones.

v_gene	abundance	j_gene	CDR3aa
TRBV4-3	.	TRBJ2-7	CASSQNSGGLQYF
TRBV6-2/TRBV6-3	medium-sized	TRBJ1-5	CASSYTYLRAISPSIF
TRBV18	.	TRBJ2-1	CASSRTGTVSYNEQFF
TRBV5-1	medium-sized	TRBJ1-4	CASSLDSNEKLFF
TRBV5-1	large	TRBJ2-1	CASSWGTGANEQFF
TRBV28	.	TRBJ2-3	CASSLSGGTGEDTQYF
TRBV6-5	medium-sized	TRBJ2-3	CASSYLAGDSTDTQYF
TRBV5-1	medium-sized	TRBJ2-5	CASSLAGGFVETQYF
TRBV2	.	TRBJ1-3	CASSVLGGNTIYF
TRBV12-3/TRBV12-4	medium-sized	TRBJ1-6	CASSFRINSPLHF
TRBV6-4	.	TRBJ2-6	CASSALSSSGANVLTF
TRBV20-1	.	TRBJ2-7	CSALNIQARSSYEQYF
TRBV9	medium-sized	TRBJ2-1	CASSVGPGTRDNEQFF
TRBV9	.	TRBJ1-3	CASSVGAPSGNTIYF
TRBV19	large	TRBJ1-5	CASSLTGTGGDQPQHF
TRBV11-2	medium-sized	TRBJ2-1	CASSFTSGSYNEQFF
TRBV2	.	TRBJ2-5	CASTEGGRGGQETQYF
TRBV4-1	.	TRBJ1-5	CASSRTGQEGNQPQHF
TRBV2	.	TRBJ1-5	CASRGTGINQPQHF
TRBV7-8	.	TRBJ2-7	CASSLAQSSYEQYF
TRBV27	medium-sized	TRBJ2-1	CASIKTSGVYNEQFF
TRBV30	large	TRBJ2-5	CAWSAGWETQYF
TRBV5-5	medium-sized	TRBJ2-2	CASSLGGAQGALIKDGELFF
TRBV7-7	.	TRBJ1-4	CASSAYPYEKLFF
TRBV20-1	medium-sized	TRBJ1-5	CSARAPAGPYSNQPQHF
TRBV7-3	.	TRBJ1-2	CASSLDRSYGYTF
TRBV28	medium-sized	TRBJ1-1	CASRRGGEVTEAFF
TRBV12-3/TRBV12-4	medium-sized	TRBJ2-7	CASSPTGARYEQYF
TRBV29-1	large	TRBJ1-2	CSVEPRDGLYGYTF
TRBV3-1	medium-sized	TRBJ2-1	CASSWTRKADNEQFF
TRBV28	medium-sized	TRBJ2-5	CASSLWGGRSQETQYF
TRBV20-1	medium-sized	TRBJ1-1	CSARGAGGVVNTEAFF
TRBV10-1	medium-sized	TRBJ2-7	CASSAGAAYEQYF
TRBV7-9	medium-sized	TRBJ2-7	CASRDGLDYEQYF
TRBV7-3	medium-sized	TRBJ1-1	CASSSPDRGNTEAFF
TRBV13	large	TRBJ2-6	CASSLGVPGANVLTF
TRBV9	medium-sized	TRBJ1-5	CASSAHPDQPQHF
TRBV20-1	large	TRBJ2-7	CSASPFGATYEQYF
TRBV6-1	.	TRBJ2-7	CASSGAYEQYF
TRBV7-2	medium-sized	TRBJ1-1	CASSQRANTEAFF
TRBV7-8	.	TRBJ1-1	CASSLDVTEAFF
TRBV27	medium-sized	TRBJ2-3	CASSLGRAYTQYF
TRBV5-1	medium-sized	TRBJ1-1	CASSLVQGTDTEAFF
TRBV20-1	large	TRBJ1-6	CSASTGKGNSPLHF
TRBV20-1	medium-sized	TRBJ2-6	CSARDAYRFSGANVLTF
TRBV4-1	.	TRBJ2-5	CASSQEGEETQYF
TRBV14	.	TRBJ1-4	CASSQRTGYSEKLFF
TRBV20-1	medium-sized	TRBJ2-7	CSARDPPRASGSSEQYF
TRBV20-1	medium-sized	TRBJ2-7	CSGERTGDFGYEQYF
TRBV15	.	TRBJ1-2	CATSSPPRVGQSHYGYTF